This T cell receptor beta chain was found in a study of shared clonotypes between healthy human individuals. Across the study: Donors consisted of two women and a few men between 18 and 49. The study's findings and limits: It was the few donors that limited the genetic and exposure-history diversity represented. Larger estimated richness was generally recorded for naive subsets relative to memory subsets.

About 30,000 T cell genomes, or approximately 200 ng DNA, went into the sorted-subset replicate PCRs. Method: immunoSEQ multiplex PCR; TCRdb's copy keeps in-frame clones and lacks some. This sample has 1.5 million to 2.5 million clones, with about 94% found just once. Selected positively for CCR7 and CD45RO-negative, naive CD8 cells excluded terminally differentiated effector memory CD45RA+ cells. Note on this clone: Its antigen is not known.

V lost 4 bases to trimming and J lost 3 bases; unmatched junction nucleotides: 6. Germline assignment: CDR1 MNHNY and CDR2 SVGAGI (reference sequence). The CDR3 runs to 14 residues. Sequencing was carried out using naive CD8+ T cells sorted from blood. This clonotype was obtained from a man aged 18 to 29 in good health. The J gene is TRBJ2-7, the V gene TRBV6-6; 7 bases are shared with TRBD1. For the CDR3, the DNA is TGTGCCAGCAGTTTCTTAGACAGGGTCTACGAGCAGTACTTC. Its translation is CASSFLDRVYEQYF.